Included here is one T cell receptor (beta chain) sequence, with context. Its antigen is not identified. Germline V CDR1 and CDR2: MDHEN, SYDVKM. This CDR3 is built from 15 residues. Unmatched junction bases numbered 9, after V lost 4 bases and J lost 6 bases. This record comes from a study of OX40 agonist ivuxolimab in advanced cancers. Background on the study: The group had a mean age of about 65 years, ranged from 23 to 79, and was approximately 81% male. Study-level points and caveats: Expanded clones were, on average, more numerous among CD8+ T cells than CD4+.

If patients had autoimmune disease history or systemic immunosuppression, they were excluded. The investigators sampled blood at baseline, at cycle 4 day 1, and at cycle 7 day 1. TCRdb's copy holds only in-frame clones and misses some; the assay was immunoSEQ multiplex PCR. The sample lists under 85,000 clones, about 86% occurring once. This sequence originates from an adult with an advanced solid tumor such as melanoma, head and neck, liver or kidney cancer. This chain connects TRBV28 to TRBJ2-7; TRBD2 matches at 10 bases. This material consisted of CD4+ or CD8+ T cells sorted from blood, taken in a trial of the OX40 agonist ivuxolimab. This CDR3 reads CASSWLSGRALEQYF. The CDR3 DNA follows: TGTGCCAGCAGTTGGTTAAGCGGGAGGGCCCTCGAGCAGTACTTC.